There are a few counts of the clone carrying this T cell receptor (beta chain). The antigen is undetermined. The missing CDR3 end, 3 residues past where the read stops, is filled in from the germline J gene. Germline CDR1 reads LNHDA; CDR2 reads SQIVND (reference sequence). The CDR3 loop spans 13 amino acids. The germline V and J ends were trimmed by 4 bases and 8 bases, with 11 bases remaining between them. The data were obtained in a study of T cell clonality in common variable immunodeficiency. Assay: immunoSEQ multiplex PCR; the TCRdb copy retains only in-frame clones and omits some. Listed for the sample are 25,000 to 35,000 clones, none seen a single time. Study results and limitations: Fewer deletions and N-nucleotide insertions were reportedly seen in common variable immunodeficiency TCR beta sequences.

This sequence was found in a human donor with common variable immunodeficiency. J is TRBJ1-4 and V is TRBV19; D unclear. Sample: peripheral blood mononuclear cells. The covered CDR3 bases are TGTGCCAGTAGTAGGCAGTCATCGGAAAAA. It specifies CASSRQSSEK. The entire CDR3 protein is CASSRQSSEKLFF.